These 18 T cell receptor beta chains share one sample of origin, sequenced in a study of human T cells and chemical hapten exposure. Unseparated into fractions, whole blood served as the source from which total RNA was extracted. It was the library that attached unique molecular identifiers to individual cDNA molecules. One entry per CDR3 protein results from TCRdb running MiXCR on the reads. The sample carries fewer than 150,000 distinct CDR3 sequences, roughly 8.5% recorded once. Sequenced: whole blood. The receptor source for this set is a human donor in good health. Some clones in this sample may be carry-over from other donors' samples.

There are a few counts of this clonotype. The chain joins TRBV14 to TRBJ2-7, with 9 bases lining up with TRBD1. Looked up from germline, CDR1 is SGHDN and CDR2 is FVKESK. J gave up 2 bases and V 6 bases, and 11 bases lay outside the gene matches. The CDR3 has 16 amino acids. This CDR3 is CASSPSTGGFTYEQYF. For the CDR3, the DNA is TGTGCCAGCAGTCCGTCGACAGGGGGGTTTACCTACGAGCAGTACTTC. The full variable domain, completed using reference TRBV14 and TRBJ2-7, is EAGVTQFPSHSVIEKGQTVTLRCDPISGHDNLYWYRRVMGKEIKFLLHFVKESKQDESGMPNNRFLAERTGGTYSTLKVQPAELEDSGVYFCASSPSTGGFTYEQYFGPGTRLTVT.

In this sample, this clonotype turned up a few times. The chain joins TRBV5-1 to TRBJ2-7; 9 nucleotides line up with TRBD1. The V segment lost 0 bases and the J segment 4 bases; nucleotides outside the gene matches: 11. Germline CDR1 reads SGHRS; CDR2 reads YFSETQ. This CDR3 contains 17 residues. In nucleotides, the CDR3 is TGCGCCAGCAGCTTGGGGCTCGGTGGGACAGGGCGGTACGAGCAGTACTTC. Translation gives CASSLGLGGTGRYEQYF.

The chain joins TRBV6-5 to TRBJ2-3; D possibly corresponds to TRBD2 (6 bases). The V gene lost 2 bases and the J gene lost 4 bases, with 10 bases spanning the gap. Germline-derived CDR1 and CDR2 are MNHEY and SVGAGI. The CDR3 loop spans 14 amino acids. CDR3 sequence: CASSYGGSADTQYF. The CDR3 bases are TGTGCCAGCAGTTACGGGGGGTCTGCAGATACGCAGTATTTT.

This clonotype occurred many times. The chain joins TRBV7-9 to TRBJ2-2; D gene unclear. The CDR3 has 14 amino acids. V was clipped by 8 bases and J by 0 bases, with 10 bases between them. Germline V gene lookup returns CDR1 SEHNR and CDR2 FQNEAQ (reference sequence). CDR3 in amino acids: CASRRTPNTGELFF. The CDR3 DNA reads as TGTGCCAGCCGGCGGACCCCGAACACCGGGGAGCTGTTTTTT. The full variable domain, rest sourced from reference TRBV7-9 and TRBJ2-2, is DTGVSQNPRHKITKRGQNVTFRCDPISEHNRLYWYRQTLGQGPEFLTYFQNEAQLEKSRLLSDRFSAERPKGSFSTLEIQRTEQGDSAMYLCASRRTPNTGELFFGEGSRLTVL.

This clonotype was detected many times. The DNA for the CDR3 is TGTGCCAGCAGTCTCACAGGGTTCGGCAATCAGCCCCAGCATTTT. It codes for CASSLTGFGNQPQHF. The rearrangement joins TRBV27 to TRBJ1-5; the D gene is possibly TRBD1 (6 bases). CDR1 is MNHEY and CDR2 is SMNVEV in the germline V gene (reference sequence). V was clipped by 5 bases and J by 2 bases, with 13 bases between them. The CDR3 totals 15 residues.

This clonotype showed up many times. The rearrangement joins TRBV19 to TRBJ2-1; the match to TRBD1 covers 7 bases. This CDR3 comprises 15 residues. CDR1 LNHDA and CDR2 SQIVND come from the germline V gene (reference sequence). J lost 4 bases, V lost 6 bases, and 9 bases had no gene match. In DNA form, the CDR3 reads TGTGCCAGTAGCTTGGGACAGATCACATACAATGAGCAGTTCTTC. It encodes CASSLGQITYNEQFF.

The V and J genes are TRBV29-1 and TRBJ2-3; TRBD2 agrees at 8 bases. The CDR3 consists of 16 residues. The ends lost 4 bases at V and 0 bases at J; junction bases unmatched: 9. Germline lookup yields CDR1 SQVTM and CDR2 ANQGSEA. The CDR3 is CSVGILAVLSTDTQYF. In nucleotides, the CDR3 is TGCAGCGTTGGAATACTAGCGGTCCTCAGCACAGATACGCAGTATTTT.

This clonotype came up a few times. The chain uses TRBV15 and TRBJ2-3; D possibly corresponds to TRBD1 (5 bases). The V end lost 3 bases, the J end lost 0 bases, and 10 bases lay between the germline ends. This CDR3 is 15 amino acids long. CDR1 LNHNV and CDR2 YYDKDF come from the germline V gene (reference sequence). CDR3 sequence: CATSSYGASTDTQYF. DNA for the CDR3: TGTGCCACCAGCAGCTATGGGGCTAGCACAGATACGCAGTATTTT.

This clonotype has more than one count but fewer than ten. This rearrangement joins TRBV3-1 to TRBJ2-1, with 8 bases aligning to TRBD2. This CDR3 is built from 14 residues. Per the germline V gene, CDR1 is LGHDT and CDR2 is YNNKEL (reference sequence). V shed 4 bases and J 4 bases; nucleotides not matched to a gene: 3. Here the CDR3 reads CASSRGTSYNEQFF. In DNA form, the CDR3 reads TGTGCCAGCAGCCGAGGGACTAGTTACAATGAGCAGTTCTTC.

This clonotype has only a few counts. The CDR3 region is CASSAQQGSYNEQFF. The CDR3 nucleotides read TGTGCCAGCAGTGCGCAACAGGGTTCCTACAATGAGCAGTTCTTC. This chain connects TRBV6-6 to TRBJ2-1; a possible D gene is TRBD1 (6 bases). The CDR3 contains 15 residues. V lost 5 bases to trimming and J lost 1 base, with 12 bases between them. Germline CDR1 MNHNY, CDR2 SVGAGI (reference sequence).

This clonotype was recorded at least ten times. The chain uses TRBV7-9 and TRBJ1-1; tentative D call: TRBD1 (6 bases). Germline CDR1 is SEHNR and CDR2 is FQNEAQ (reference sequence). The germline V and J ends were trimmed by 3 bases and 6 bases, with 8 bases remaining between them. This CDR3 has 12 residues. CDR3 protein: CASSLGGPEAFF. CDR3 sequence (DNA): TGTGCCAGCAGCTTGGGGGGGCCTGAAGCTTTCTTT.

The rearrangement uses TRBV14 and TRBJ2-1; 8 bases are a match to TRBD1. The CDR3 sequence is 18 residues long. The germline CDR1 and CDR2 sequences are SGHDN and FVKESK. V lost 1 base, J lost 5 bases, and 13 bases stayed unmatched. The DNA for the CDR3 is TGTGCCAGCAGCCAAGCACGGGGACAGGCCGGTGCGAACAATGAGCAGTTCTTC. Translated: CASSQARGQAGANNEQFF.

The chain combines TRBV7-7 with TRBJ2-7; tentatively, D is TRBD1 (5 bases). The CDR3 loop spans 15 amino acids. Trimming removed 5 bases at V and 1 base at J, with 15 bases between. Germline CDR1 and CDR2: SSHAT and FNYEAQ (reference sequence). The CDR3 coding sequence is TGTGCCAGCAGCCCCGAGAAGGGGAAATCCTACGAGCAGTACTTC. It specifies CASSPEKGKSYEQYF.

This rearrangement joins TRBV20-1 to TRBJ2-7, with TRBD2 identical over 9 bases. Germline lookup yields CDR1 DFQATT and CDR2 SNEGSKA (reference sequence). J was trimmed by 4 bases and V by 3 bases; bases with no gene match: 10. The CDR3 consists of 15 residues. CDR3 sequence: CSASLKRGAPYEQYF. CDR3 DNA: TGCAGTGCTAGCCTAAAGCGGGGGGCCCCGTACGAGCAGTACTTC.

The chain couples TRBV4-1 to TRBJ1-5; D ambiguous. The CDR3 totals 14 residues. The ends were cut back, 8 bases at V and 2 bases at J, with 13 bases in the middle. Looked up from germline, CDR1 is MGHRA and CDR2 is YSYEKL. CDR3 sequence reads: CASSGLGGNQPQHF. In DNA, the CDR3 is TGCGCCAGCTCCGGGCTGGGTGGCAATCAGCCCCAGCATTTT.

This clonotype was counted between two and nine times. The chain recombines TRBV13 with TRBJ2-1, with D perhaps TRBD1 (6 bases). CDR3 size: 14 residues. The V end lost 4 bases, the J end lost 7 bases, and 14 bases lay between the germline ends. CDR1 is PRHDT, CDR2 FYEKMQ, per germline (reference sequence). CDR3 region: CASSSRDNRNEQFF. In DNA form, the CDR3 reads TGTGCCAGCAGCTCCCGGGACAACCGAAATGAGCAGTTCTTC. The full variable domain, in which reference TRBV13 and TRBJ2-1 provide the parts outside the CDR3, is AAGVIQSPRHLIKEKRETATLKCYPIPRHDTVYWYQQGPGQDPQFLISFYEKMQSDKGSIPDRFSAQQFSDYHSELNMSSLELGDSALYFCASSSRDNRNEQFFGPGTRLTVL.

Many counts were recorded for this clonotype. This CDR3 reads CASSPDDPYEQYF. CDR3 in DNA: TGTGCCAGCAGTCCCGACGACCCCTACGAGCAGTACTTC. The chain is built from TRBV27 and TRBJ2-7; D remains ambiguous. Germline V gives CDR1 MNHEY, CDR2 SMNVEV (reference sequence). Trimming removed 5 bases at V and 2 bases at J, with 10 bases between. The CDR3 runs to 13 residues.

The chain couples TRBV20-1 to TRBJ2-1; 12 bases are shared with TRBD2. The germline CDR1 and CDR2 sequences are DFQATT and SNEGSKA (reference sequence). This CDR3 is 15 amino acids long. The trim removed 6 bases at V and 9 bases at J, leaving 12 bases unmatched. This chain's CDR3 is CSATMTSGGTLEQFF. Here the CDR3 DNA reads TGCAGTGCCACAATGACTAGCGGGGGTACTCTTGAGCAGTTCTTC.